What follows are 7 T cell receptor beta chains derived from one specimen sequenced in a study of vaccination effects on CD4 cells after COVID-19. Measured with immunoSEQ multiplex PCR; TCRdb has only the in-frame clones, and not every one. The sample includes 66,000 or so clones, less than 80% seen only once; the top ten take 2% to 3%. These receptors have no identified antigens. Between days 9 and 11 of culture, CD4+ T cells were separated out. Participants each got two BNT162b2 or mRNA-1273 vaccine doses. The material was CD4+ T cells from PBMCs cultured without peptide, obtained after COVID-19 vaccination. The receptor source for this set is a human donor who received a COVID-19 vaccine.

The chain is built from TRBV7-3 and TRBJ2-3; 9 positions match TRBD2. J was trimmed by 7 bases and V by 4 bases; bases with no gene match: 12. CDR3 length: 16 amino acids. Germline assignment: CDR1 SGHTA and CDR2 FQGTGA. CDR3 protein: CASSSDERGVIYTQYF. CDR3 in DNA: TGTGCCAGCAGCTCAGACGAGCGGGGGGTTATATATACGCAGTATTTT. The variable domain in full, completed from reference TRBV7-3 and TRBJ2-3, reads GAGVSQTPSNKVTEKGKYVELRCDPISGHTALYWYRQSLGQGPEFLIYFQGTGAADDSGLPNDRFFAVRPEGSVSTLKIQRTERGDSAVYLCASSSDERGVIYTQYFGPGTRLTVL.

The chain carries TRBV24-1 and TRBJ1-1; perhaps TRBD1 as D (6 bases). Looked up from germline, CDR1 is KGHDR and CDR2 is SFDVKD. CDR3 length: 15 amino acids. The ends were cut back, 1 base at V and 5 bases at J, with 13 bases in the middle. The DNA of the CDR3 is TGTGCCACCAGTGATTTTAGGCAGGGGAAAACTGAAGCTTTCTTT. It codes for CATSDFRQGKTEAFF.

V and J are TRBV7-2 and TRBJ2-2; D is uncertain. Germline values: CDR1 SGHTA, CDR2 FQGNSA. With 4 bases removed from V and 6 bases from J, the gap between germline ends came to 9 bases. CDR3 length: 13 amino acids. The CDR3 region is CASSSWAAGELFF. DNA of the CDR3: TGTGCCAGCAGCTCCTGGGCCGCCGGGGAGCTGTTTTTT. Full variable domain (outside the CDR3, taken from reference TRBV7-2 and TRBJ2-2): GAGVSQSPSNKVTEKGKDVELRCDPISGHTALYWYRQSLGQGLEFLIYFQGNSAPDKSGLPSDRFSAERTGGSVSTLTIQRTQQEDSAVYLCASSSWAAGELFFGEGSRLTVL.

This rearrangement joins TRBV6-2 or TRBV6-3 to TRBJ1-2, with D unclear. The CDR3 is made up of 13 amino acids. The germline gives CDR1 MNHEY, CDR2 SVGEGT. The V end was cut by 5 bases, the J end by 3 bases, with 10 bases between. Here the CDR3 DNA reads TGTGCCAGCAGTGACACTTGGGACTATGGCTACACCTTC. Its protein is CASSDTWDYGYTF.

CDR3 loop: CASSVLAFPTDTQYF. The CDR3 DNA is TGTGCCAGCAGCGTGCTAGCGTTCCCCACAGATACGCAGTATTTT. J is TRBJ2-3 and V is TRBV9; D perhaps matches TRBD2 (6 bases). Trimming removed 2 bases at V and 2 bases at J, with 12 bases between. The CDR3 length is 15 residues. Per germline, CDR1 SGDLS and CDR2 YYNGEE.

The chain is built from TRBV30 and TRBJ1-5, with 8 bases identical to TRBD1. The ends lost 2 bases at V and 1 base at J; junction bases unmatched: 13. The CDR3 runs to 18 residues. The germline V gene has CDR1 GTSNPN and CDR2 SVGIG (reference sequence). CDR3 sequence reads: CAWSKNGQGIVSNQPQHF. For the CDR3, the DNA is TGTGCCTGGAGTAAAAACGGACAGGGCATAGTCAGCAATCAGCCCCAGCATTTT.

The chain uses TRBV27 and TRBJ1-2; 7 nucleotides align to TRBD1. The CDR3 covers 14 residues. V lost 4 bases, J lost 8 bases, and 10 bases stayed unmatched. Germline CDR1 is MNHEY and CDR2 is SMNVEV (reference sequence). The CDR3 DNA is TGTGCCAGCAGTTCACATCTCCAGGGGGTAGGCTACACCTTC. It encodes CASSSHLQGVGYTF.